The 18 T cell receptor beta chains listed next were all sequenced from one sample in a study of graft-versus-host responses after intestinal transplantation (dated by TCRdb to about 2021). Library preparation was by the immunoSEQ multiplex PCR assay. TCRdb holds this immuneACCESS table with in-frame rearrangements only. Some clones are missing; in checked studies, unresolved V genes explain under half, and the rest has no known cause. Present in this sample are nearly 25,000 clones, over 35% of which were seen just once. 0.66% of the sample is taken by the ten largest. The sample's time point, from its label and the paper: cells obtained before transplantation from donor or recipient. Sample: alloreactive CD4+ T cells from a mixed lymphocyte reaction culture, taken before intestinal transplant. The cell subset or site label on this specimen signifies: CFSE-low proliferating T cells sorted from roughly 6-day pre-transplant mixed lymphocyte reaction (GvH or HvG direction). The source is a human patient who received an intestinal transplant.

V is TRBV9 and J is TRBJ2-3; TRBD2 matches 9 bases. Germline loops: CDR1 SGDLS, CDR2 YYNGEE. This CDR3 spans 18 amino acids. V was clipped by 0 bases and J by 0 bases; unmatched bases: 8. CDR3: CASSVGLAGLYSTDTQYF. CDR3 in DNA: TGTGCCAGCAGCGTAGGGCTAGCGGGATTGTATAGCACAGATACGCAGTATTTT.

This CDR3 is CASSDRGDTQYF. The CDR3 DNA is TGTGCCAGCAGTGATCGGGGAGATACGCAGTATTTT. This chain connects TRBV6-4 to TRBJ2-3, with D possibly matching TRBD2 (5 bases). In germline, CDR1 is MRHNA, CDR2 SNTAGT. The V end lost 3 bases, the J end lost 5 bases, and 6 bases lay between the germline ends. This CDR3 is built from 12 residues.

This clone has a handful of counts. The rearrangement uses TRBV6-1 and TRBJ2-1; 11 bases are shared with TRBD2. Germline V gene lookup returns CDR1 MNHNS and CDR2 SASEGT. With V trimmed by 5 bases and J by 4 bases, 4 bases remained unmatched. The CDR3 is 15 amino acids. The CDR3 DNA reads TGTGCCAGCAGTCCGGGACTAGCGGATTACAATGAGCAGTTCTTC. Residues: CASSPGLADYNEQFF.

This clone was detected a few times. V is TRBV19 and J is TRBJ1-5; possibly TRBD1 for D (5 bases). The V end was cut by 6 bases, the J end by 11 bases, with 20 bases between. Germline loops: CDR1 LNHDA, CDR2 SQIVND (reference sequence). CDR3 length: 14 amino acids. CDR3 nucleotide sequence: TGTGCCAGTAGGACCATCGGCGGTTGGGGGGCCCAGCATTTT. Its translation: CASRTIGGWGAQHF.

This sequence joins TRBV2 and TRBJ2-3; 8 bases are a match to TRBD2. V lost 1 base and J lost 4; bases outside the gene matches: 4. Germline assignment: CDR1 SNHLY and CDR2 FYNNEI. CDR3 size: 15 residues. The CDR3 nucleotides are TGTGCCAGCAGTGAAGAAGCGGGAGCGTCAGATACGCAGTATTTT. Amino acids: CASSEEAGASDTQYF.

This clone was seen a single time. The chain recombines TRBV6-1 with TRBJ2-7; maybe TRBD2 (6 bases). The V and J ends lost 7 bases and 1 base respectively, with 14 bases between them. This CDR3 contains 14 residues. Germline V gives CDR1 MNHNS, CDR2 SASEGT. CDR3 coding DNA: TGTGCCAGCAAATCAAGAGGAGGGTCCTACGAGCAGTACTTC. Translation gives CASKSRGGSYEQYF.

V is TRBV18 and J is TRBJ2-5; 7 bases are a match to TRBD2. CDR3 length equals 14 residues. The trim removed 2 bases at V and 5 bases at J, leaving 5 bases unmatched. Germline V gene data show CDR1 as KGHSH and CDR2 as LQKENI. The CDR3 here is CASSPESGKETQYF. In nucleotides, the CDR3 is TGTGCCAGCTCACCAGAAAGCGGGAAGGAGACCCAGTACTTC.

This clone showed up just a few times. The chain couples TRBV6-1 to TRBJ1-1, with 7 bases aligning to TRBD1. Germline V gene sequence: CDR1 MNHNS, CDR2 SASEGT. The CDR3 spans 15 residues. J was trimmed by 3 bases and V by 6 bases; bases with no gene match: 10. The CDR3 is CASRKDRARDTEAFF. The CDR3 DNA sequence: TGTGCCAGCAGGAAAGACAGGGCCCGGGACACTGAAGCTTTCTTT.

The chain couples TRBV30 to TRBJ1-6; D remains unclear. Trimming removed 0 bases at V and 9 bases at J, with 12 bases between. CDR3 length equals 14 residues. Germline-derived CDR1 and CDR2 are GTSNPN and SVGIG (reference sequence). In DNA, the CDR3 is TGTGCCTGGAGTGTAAGCCGGAGAAGTTCACCCCTCCACTTT. Protein sequence: CAWSVSRRSSPLHF. The complete variable domain, with remaining parts taken from reference TRBV30 and TRBJ1-6, reads SQTIHQWPATLVQPVGSPLSLECTVEGTSNPNLYWYRQAAGRGLQLLFYSVGIGQISSEVPQNLSASRPQDRQFILSSKKLLLSDSGFYLCAWSVSRRSSPLHFGNGTRLTVT.

For the CDR3, the DNA is TGTGCCAGCAGTGTACTAGCGGGATACAATGAGCAGTTCTTC. Amino acids: CASSVLAGYNEQFF. The rearrangement joins TRBV6-1 to TRBJ2-1; 10 bases are a match to TRBD2. The CDR3 loop spans 14 amino acids. CDR1 and CDR2 (germline): MNHNS, SASEGT. Trimming took 4 bases from V and 4 from J; bases not matched to a gene: 1.

This clone has just a few counts. The rearrangement uses TRBV5-4 and TRBJ2-5; D not certain. Germline CDR1 reads SGHNT; CDR2 reads YYREEE (reference sequence). The CDR3 covers 13 residues. Trimming took 0 bases from V and 7 from J, leaving 10 bases between them. CDR3: CASSLELVATQYF. CDR3 DNA sequence: TGTGCCAGCAGCTTGGAGCTAGTCGCGACCCAGTACTTC.

In its sample, this clone was seen a few times. The chain couples TRBV5-6 to TRBJ2-3; the match to TRBD2 covers 9 bases. The CDR3 sequence is 16 residues long. Trimming took 0 bases from V and 2 from J; bases not matched to a gene: 4. Looked up from germline, CDR1 is SGHDT and CDR2 is YYEEEE. The CDR3 is CASSLASSGATDTQYF. Here the CDR3 DNA reads TGTGCCAGCAGCTTGGCCTCTAGCGGGGCCACAGATACGCAGTATTTT.

By proportion, this clone is medium-sized. A read error may account for a junction end that differs from germline. This chain joins TRBV10-3 and TRBJ1-2; D remains ambiguous. The germline CDR1 and CDR2 sequences are ENHRY and SYGVKD. The CDR3 sequence is 14 residues long. The CDR3 spells CAITEGQANYGYTF. CDR3 nucleotide sequence: TGTGCCATCACTGAGGGCCAGGCAAACTATGGCTACACCTTC.

The chain couples TRBV5-1 to TRBJ1-5; D is undetermined. Trimming left V 0 bases short and J 7 bases short, with 14 bases between. The CDR3 has 15 residues. Germline CDR1 reads SGHRS; CDR2 reads YFSETQ. CDR3 DNA sequence: TGCGCCAGCAGCTTGGACGCCGCAGGAGGGCAGCCCCAGCATTTT. As protein: CASSLDAAGGQPQHF.

This sequence joins TRBV27 and TRBJ2-3; possible D gene TRBD2, 5 bases. This CDR3 has 13 amino acids. V lost 2 bases and J 5 bases, leaving 8 bases between the germline ends. Germline V gene sequence: CDR1 MNHEY, CDR2 SMNVEV (reference sequence). The CDR3 nucleotides read TGTGCCAGCAGTTTAAGGGCGGGAGATACGCAGTATTTT. Translation: CASSLRAGDTQYF.

The table lists this clone with a few counts. The J gene is TRBJ2-7, the V gene TRBV5-6, with no clear D. The CDR3 runs to 16 residues. Germline V gives CDR1 SGHDT, CDR2 YYEEEE. V lost 0 bases to trimming and J lost 3 bases, with 16 bases between them. The DNA of the CDR3 is TGTGCCAGCAGCTTGGGGCGAGGATTGATTTACTACGAGCAGTACTTC. Amino acid sequence: CASSLGRGLIYYEQYF.

V and J are TRBV11-2 and TRBJ1-5; D unresolved. The germline V and J ends were trimmed by 1 base and 6 bases, with 10 bases remaining between them. CDR1 is SGHAT, CDR2 FQNNGV, per germline. The CDR3 contains 14 residues. CDR3 DNA sequence: TGTGCCAGCAGCTTAGGTATTACTGGTCAGCCCCAGCATTTT. This codes for CASSLGITGQPQHF.

This CDR3 reads CASSLRRPSGYNEQFF. The CDR3 nucleotides read TGTGCCAGCAGCTTAAGACGGCCTAGCGGGTACAATGAGCAGTTCTTC. V usage is TRBV11-2 and J usage is TRBJ2-1, with 8 positions matching TRBD2. The CDR3 covers 16 residues. CDR1 SGHAT and CDR2 FQNNGV come from the germline V gene. J gave up 4 bases and V 2 bases, and 7 bases lay outside the gene matches.